The rows below give T cell receptor beta chains drawn from one sample of a study of shared T cell receptors in the human thymus. Some clones are missing from TCRdb's copy, which holds only in-frame ones; the method was immunoSEQ multiplex PCR. Altogether approximately 490,000 clones are present, roughly 74% being singletons, with the ten largest covering roughly 0.013%. These data were also reused for a study on human thymus T cells.

Sequencing used thymocytes. The receptor set was obtained from a boy less than two years old with a congenital heart defect. The CDR3 runs from the conserved cysteine through the conserved F or W. The D gene is left open where the match is weak. Clone size is shown for a subset of rows, as once, few, many or a class of expanded clone.

cdr3_aa cdr3_nt d_call j_call v_call clone_size
CASSSGQGDQPQHF TGTGCCAGCAGCTCAGGACAGGGGGACCAGCCCCAGCATTTT TRBD1 TRBJ1-5 TRBV11-3 .
CASSQDLRTGLTYGYTF TGCGCCAGCAGCCAAGATCTGAGGACAGGGCTGACCTATGGCTACACCTTC TRBD1 TRBJ1-2 TRBV4-3 once
CASSLKREAADTQYF TGTGCCAGCAGCTTAAAGCGGGAGGCCGCAGATACGCAGTATTTT TRBD2 TRBJ2-3 TRBV11-2 .
CASSPNRLAALAKNIQYF TGCGCCAGCAGCCCCAACAGGCTAGCGGCCCTAGCCAAAAACATTCAGTACTTC TRBD2 TRBJ2-4 TRBV4-1 .
CASSLLGGSASYNEQFF TGTGCCAGCAGTTTATTGGGTGGTAGCGCCTCCTACAATGAGCAGTTCTTC . TRBJ2-1 TRBV28 .
CASSPQSGRGMAQYF TGTGCCAGCAGCCCCCAAAGCGGGAGGGGCATGGCCCAGTACTTC TRBD2 TRBJ2-5 TRBV11-2 few
CASTGGLTAGYGYTF TGTGCCAGCACCGGGGGACTCACGGCGGGCTATGGCTACACCTTC . TRBJ1-2 TRBV7-9 .
CASSQDYSNTGELFF TGTGCCAGCAGCCAAGATTACTCCAACACCGGGGAGCTGTTTTTT . TRBJ2-2 TRBV4-2 once
CATRLGGQGCTGELFF TGTGCCACCAGGCTGGGGGGACAGGGATGCACCGGGGAGCTGTTTTTT TRBD1 TRBJ2-2 TRBV15 .
CASSLGGAWLGGTAIF TGTGCCAGCAGTTTGGGCGGGGCTTGGTTGGGCGGGACAGCGATTTTT . TRBJ2-3 TRBV27 .
CASSWGTDREETQYF TGTGCCAGCAGCTGGGGGACAGACCGCGAAGAGACCCAGTACTTC TRBD1 TRBJ2-5 TRBV5-4 .
CASSSLRGGRGNTIYF TGTGCCAGCAGTTCACTTCGGGGGGGCCGTGGAAACACCATATATTTT . TRBJ1-3 TRBV28 .
CASSLVLAGPNEQFF TGTGCCAGCAGCTTGGTGCTAGCGGGGCCTAATGAGCAGTTCTTC TRBD2 TRBJ2-1 TRBV5-6 .
CSARQLATQYF TGCAGTGCTAGACAACTAGCGACCCAGTACTTC . TRBJ2-5 TRBV20-1 few
CSYRGLNTEAFF TGCAGCTACAGGGGCCTGAACACTGAAGCTTTCTTT TRBD1 TRBJ1-1 TRBV29-1 .
CASSFLGREGDEQYF TGTGCCAGTAGTTTCCTTGGGCGGGAGGGGGACGAGCAGTACTTC TRBD2 TRBJ2-7 TRBV19 once